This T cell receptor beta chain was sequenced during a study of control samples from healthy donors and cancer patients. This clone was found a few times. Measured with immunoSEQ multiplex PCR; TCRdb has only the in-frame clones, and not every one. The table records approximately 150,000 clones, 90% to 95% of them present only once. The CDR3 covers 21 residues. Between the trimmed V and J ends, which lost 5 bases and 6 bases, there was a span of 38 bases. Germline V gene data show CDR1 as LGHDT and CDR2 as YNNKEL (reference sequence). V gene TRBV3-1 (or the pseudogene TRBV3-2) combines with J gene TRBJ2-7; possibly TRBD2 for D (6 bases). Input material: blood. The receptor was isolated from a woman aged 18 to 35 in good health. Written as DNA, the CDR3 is TGTGCCAGCAGCTCCCCACCCCATTATAGCGGCCTACGGACGGGGGAGAGCGAGCAGTACTTC. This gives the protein CASSSPPHYSGLRTGESEQYF.